The subject of this entry is one TCR beta chain. What it binds is unknown. The data belong to a study of type 1 regulatory T cells. For the study at large: T-allo10 is an in vitro-generated, Tr1-enriched CD4 T cell product specific for alloantigen.

V was clipped by 6 bases and J by 2 bases, with 17 bases between them. Germline V CDR1 and CDR2: MNHEY, SVGEGT. The CDR3 is 15 residues long. Graft donor-derived T-allo10 cells were described as host-alloantigen-specific, anergic, and alloantigen-specifically suppressive. MiXCR, applied by TCRdb to the reads, yields one record per CDR3 protein. The profile shows 60,000 to 80,000 distinct CDR3 sequences, about 69% of them singletons. The source is a human donor in good health. Source material: cultured T cells, either the whole culture or a sorted T cell fraction (not recorded which). Subset here: Tr1-enriched cell product generated in vitro against host alloantigens. The chain uses TRBV6-2 or TRBV6-3 and TRBJ2-7; weak D call: TRBD2 (6 bases). The CDR3 region has the DNA TGTGCCAGCAGCCCTATGGGACTCCAAACCTACGAGCAGTACTTC. It specifies CASSPMGLQTYEQYF.